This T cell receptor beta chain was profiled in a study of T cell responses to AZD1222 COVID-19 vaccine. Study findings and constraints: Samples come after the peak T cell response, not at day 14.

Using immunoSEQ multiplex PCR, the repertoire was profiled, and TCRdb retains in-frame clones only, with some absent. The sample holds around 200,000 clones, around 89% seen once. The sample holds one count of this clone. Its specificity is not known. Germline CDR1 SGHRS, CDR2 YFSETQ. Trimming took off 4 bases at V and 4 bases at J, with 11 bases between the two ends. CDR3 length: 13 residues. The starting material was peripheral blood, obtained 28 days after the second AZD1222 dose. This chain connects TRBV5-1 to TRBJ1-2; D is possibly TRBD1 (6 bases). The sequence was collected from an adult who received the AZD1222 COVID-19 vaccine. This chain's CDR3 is CASSPDRSYGYTF. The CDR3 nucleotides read TGCGCCAGCAGCCCTGACAGGAGCTATGGCTACACCTTC.